The TCR beta chain under discussion was sequenced for a study of tumor-infiltrating lymphocytes in glioblastoma multiforme. Comment on this clonotype: The antigen is undetermined.

The CDR3 spans 15 residues. Trimming took 2 bases from V and 6 from J; bases not matched to a gene: 3. The germline gives CDR1 SGHNT, CDR2 YENEEA. Findings of the study overall: No surface-marker sorting into functional T cell subtypes was done. Detected clone frequencies may not reflect cell counts, being RNA-based.

TCR beta libraries were built from RNA through three nested multiplex PCR rounds using modified ARM-PCR. Input was 0.5 ug total RNA, reverse-transcribed with a C-beta primer. No unique molecular identifiers were described for these TCRB libraries. MiXCR, applied by TCRdb to the multiplex PCR reads, yields one record per CDR3 protein. The table records approximately 10,000 distinct CDR3 sequences, roughly two thirds of them present only once. The source material was brain tumor tissue. This sequence was found in a male donor with glioblastoma. The chain is built from TRBV11-3 and TRBJ2-1; 11 nucleotides match TRBD2. This CDR3 is CASSLLAGGSNEQFF. CDR3 DNA sequence: TGTGCCAGCAGCTTACTAGCGGGAGGATCCAATGAGCAGTTCTTC.